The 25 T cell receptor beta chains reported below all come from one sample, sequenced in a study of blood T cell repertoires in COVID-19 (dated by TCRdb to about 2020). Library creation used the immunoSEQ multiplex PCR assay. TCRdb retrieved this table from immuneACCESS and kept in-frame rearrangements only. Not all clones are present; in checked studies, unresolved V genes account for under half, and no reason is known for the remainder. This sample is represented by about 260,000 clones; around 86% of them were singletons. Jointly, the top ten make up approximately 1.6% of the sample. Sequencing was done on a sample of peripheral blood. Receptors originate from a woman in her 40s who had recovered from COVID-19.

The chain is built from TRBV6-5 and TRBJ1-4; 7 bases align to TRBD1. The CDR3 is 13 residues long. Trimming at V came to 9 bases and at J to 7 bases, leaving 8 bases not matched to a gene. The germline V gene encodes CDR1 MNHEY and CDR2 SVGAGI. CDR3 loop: CASSRQGVEKLFF. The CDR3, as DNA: TGTGCCAGTAGTAGACAGGGAGTTGAAAAACTGTTTTTT.

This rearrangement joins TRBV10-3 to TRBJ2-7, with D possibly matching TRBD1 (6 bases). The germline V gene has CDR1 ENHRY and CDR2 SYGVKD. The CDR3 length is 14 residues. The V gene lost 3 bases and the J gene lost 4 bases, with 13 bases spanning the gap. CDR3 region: CAISDGTRGYEQYF. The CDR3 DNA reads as TGTGCCATCAGTGACGGGACACGGGGATACGAGCAGTACTTC.

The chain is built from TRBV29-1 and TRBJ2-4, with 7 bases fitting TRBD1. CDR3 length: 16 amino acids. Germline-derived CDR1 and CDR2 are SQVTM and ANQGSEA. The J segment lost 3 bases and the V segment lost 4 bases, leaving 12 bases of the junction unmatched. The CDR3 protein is CSVVPRQGRGKNIQYF. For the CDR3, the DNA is TGCAGCGTTGTACCACGACAGGGCAGGGGCAAAAACATTCAGTACTTC.

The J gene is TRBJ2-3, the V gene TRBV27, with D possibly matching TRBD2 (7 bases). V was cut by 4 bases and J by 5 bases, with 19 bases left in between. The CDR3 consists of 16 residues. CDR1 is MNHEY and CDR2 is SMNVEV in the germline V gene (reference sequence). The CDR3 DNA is TGTGCCAGCAGTTCCCTTCGAGGACAGCGGGGAGATACGCAGTATTTT. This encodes CASSSLRGQRGDTQYF.

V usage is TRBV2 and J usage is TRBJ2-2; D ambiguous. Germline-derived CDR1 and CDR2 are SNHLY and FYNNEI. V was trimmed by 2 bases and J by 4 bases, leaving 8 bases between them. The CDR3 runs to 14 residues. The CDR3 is CASSESGVTGELFF. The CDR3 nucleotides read TGTGCCAGCAGTGAAAGTGGAGTCACCGGGGAGCTGTTTTTT. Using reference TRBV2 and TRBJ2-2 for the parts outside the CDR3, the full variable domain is EPEVTQTPSHQVTQMGQEVILRCVPISNHLYFYWYRQILGQKVEFLVSFYNNEISEKSEIFDDQFSVERPDGSNFTLKIRSTKLEDSAMYFCASSESGVTGELFFGEGSRLTVL.

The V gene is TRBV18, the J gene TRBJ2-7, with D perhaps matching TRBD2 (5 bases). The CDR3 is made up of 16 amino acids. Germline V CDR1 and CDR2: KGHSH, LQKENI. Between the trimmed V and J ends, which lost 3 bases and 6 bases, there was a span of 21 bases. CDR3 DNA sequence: TGTGCCAGCTCACCTCCGTCAGGTGTCGGAGGAGGCGAGCAGTACTTC. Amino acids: CASSPPSGVGGGEQYF.

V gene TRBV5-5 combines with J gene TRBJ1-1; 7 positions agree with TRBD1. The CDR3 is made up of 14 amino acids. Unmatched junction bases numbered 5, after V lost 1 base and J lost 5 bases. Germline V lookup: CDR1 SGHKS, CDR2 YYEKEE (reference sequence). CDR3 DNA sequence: TGTGCCAGCAGCTTGCGGGCAGGGGGGACTGAAGCTTTCTTT. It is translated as CASSLRAGGTEAFF.

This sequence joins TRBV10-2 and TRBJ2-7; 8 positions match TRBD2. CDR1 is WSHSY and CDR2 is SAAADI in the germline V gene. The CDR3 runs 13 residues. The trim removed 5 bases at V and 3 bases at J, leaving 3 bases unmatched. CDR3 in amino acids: CASSLAGSYEQYF. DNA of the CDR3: TGCGCCAGCAGTTTAGCGGGGAGCTACGAGCAGTACTTC.

CDR3 coding DNA: TGTGCCAGTAGTGGGGGGGCGGCCAAAAACATTCAGTACTTC. Translation gives CASSGGAAKNIQYF. V usage is TRBV19 and J usage is TRBJ2-4, with D possibly matching TRBD2 (7 bases). The CDR3 sequence is 14 residues long. Per the germline V gene, CDR1 is LNHDA and CDR2 is SQIVND (reference sequence). V was clipped by 5 bases and J by 1 base, with 9 bases between them.

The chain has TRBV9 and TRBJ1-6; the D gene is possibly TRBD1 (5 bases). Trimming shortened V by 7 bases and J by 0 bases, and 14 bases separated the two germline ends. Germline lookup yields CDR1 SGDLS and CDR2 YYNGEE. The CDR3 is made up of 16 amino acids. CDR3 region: CASQRDGSSYNSPLHF. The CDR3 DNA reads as TGTGCCAGCCAACGGGACGGGAGCTCCTATAATTCACCCCTCCACTTT.

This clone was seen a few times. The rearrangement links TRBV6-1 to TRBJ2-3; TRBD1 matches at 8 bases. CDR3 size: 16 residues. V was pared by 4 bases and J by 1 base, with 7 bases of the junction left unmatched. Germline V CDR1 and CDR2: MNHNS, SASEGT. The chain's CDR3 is CASSAPGTGGTDTQYF. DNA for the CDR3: TGTGCCAGCAGTGCCCCCGGGACAGGCGGCACAGATACGCAGTATTTT.

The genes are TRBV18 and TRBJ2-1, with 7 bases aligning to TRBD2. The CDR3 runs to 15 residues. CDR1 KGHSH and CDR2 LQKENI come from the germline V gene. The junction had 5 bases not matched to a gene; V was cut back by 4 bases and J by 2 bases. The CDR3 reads CASSRLADTYNEQFF. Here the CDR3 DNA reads TGTGCCAGCTCACGACTAGCCGATACCTACAATGAGCAGTTCTTC.

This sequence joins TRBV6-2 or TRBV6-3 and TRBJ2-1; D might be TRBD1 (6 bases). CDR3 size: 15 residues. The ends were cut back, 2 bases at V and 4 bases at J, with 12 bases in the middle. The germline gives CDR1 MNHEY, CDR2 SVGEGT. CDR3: CASSYAAGVYNEQFF. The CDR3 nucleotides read TGTGCCAGCAGTTACGCGGCAGGGGTATACAATGAGCAGTTCTTC.

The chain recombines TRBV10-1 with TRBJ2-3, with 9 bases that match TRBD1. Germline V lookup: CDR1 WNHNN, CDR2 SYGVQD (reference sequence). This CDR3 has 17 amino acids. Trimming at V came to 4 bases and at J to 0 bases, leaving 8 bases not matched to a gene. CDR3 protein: CASSGAPGQGSTDTQYF. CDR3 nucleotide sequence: TGCGCCAGCAGTGGGGCCCCGGGACAGGGCAGCACAGATACGCAGTATTTT.

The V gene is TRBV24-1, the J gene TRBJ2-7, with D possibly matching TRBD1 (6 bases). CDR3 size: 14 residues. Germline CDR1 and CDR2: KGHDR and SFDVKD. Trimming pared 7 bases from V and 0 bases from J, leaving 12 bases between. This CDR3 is CATRGAGDSYEQYF. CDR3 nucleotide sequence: TGTGCCACCAGGGGGGCAGGGGACTCCTACGAGCAGTACTTC.

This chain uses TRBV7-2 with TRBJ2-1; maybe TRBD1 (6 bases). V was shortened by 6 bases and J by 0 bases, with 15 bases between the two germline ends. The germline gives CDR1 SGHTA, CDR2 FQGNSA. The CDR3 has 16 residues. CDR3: CASRQGTDSSYNEQFF. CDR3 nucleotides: TGTGCCAGCAGACAAGGGACGGACAGCTCCTACAATGAGCAGTTCTTC.

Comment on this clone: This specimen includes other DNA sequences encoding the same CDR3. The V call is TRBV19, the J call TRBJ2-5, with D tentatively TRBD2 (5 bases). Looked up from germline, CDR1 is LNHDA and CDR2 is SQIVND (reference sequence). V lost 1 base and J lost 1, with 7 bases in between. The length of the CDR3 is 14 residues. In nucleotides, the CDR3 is TGTGCCAGTAGTATAGGAGGGCTCCAAGAGACCCAGTACTTC. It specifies CASSIGGLQETQYF.

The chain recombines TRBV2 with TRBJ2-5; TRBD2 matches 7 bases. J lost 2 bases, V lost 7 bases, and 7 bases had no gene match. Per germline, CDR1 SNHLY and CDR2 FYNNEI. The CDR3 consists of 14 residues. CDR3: CASKAGTGQETQYF. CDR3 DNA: TGTGCCAGCAAAGCGGGGACGGGGCAAGAGACCCAGTACTTC. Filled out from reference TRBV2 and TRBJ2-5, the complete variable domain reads EPEVTQTPSHQVTQMGQEVILRCVPISNHLYFYWYRQILGQKVEFLVSFYNNEISEKSEIFDDQFSVERPDGSNFTLKIRSTKLEDSAMYFCASKAGTGQETQYFGPGTRLLVL.

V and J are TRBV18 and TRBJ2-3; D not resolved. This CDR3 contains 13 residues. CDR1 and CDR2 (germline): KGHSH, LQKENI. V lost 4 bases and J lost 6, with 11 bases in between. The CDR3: CASSLDSLDTQYF. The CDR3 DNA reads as TGTGCCAGCTCACTAGACTCATTGGATACGCAGTATTTT.

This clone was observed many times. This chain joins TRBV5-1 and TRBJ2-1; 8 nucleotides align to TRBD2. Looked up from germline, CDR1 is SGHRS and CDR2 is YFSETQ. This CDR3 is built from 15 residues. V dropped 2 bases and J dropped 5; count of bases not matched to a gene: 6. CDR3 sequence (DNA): TGCGCCAGCAGCTTTCCAGCGGGGGATAACAATGAGCAGTTCTTC. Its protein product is CASSFPAGDNNEQFF. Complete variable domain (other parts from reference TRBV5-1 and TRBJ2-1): KAGVTQTPRYLIKTRGQQVTLSCSPISGHRSVSWYQQTPGQGLQFLFEYFSETQRNKGNFPGRFSGRQFSNSRSEMNVSTLELGDSALYLCASSFPAGDNNEQFFGPGTRLTVL.

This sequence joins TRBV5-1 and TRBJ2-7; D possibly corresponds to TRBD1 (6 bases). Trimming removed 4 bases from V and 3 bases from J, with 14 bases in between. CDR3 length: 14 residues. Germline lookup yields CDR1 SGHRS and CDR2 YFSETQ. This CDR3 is CASSADDRIYEQYF. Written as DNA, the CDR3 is TGCGCCAGCAGCGCCGATGACAGGATCTACGAGCAGTACTTC.

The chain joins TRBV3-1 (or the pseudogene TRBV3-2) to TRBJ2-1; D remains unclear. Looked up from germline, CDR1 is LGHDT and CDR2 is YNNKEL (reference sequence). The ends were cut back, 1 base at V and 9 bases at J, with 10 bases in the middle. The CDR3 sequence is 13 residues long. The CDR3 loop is CASSQGPSGEQFF. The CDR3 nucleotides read TGTGCCAGCAGCCAAGGCCCCTCAGGTGAGCAGTTCTTC.

In DNA, the CDR3 is TGTGCTAGTGGTCCGACAGGGGAAGCCACAGATACGCAGTATTTT. Its translation is CASGPTGEATDTQYF. The V and J genes are TRBV12-5 and TRBJ2-3; 8 bases are shared with TRBD1. The trim removed 5 bases at V and 2 bases at J, leaving 6 bases unmatched. CDR3 length: 15 residues. Germline values: CDR1 LGHNT, CDR2 FRNRAP.

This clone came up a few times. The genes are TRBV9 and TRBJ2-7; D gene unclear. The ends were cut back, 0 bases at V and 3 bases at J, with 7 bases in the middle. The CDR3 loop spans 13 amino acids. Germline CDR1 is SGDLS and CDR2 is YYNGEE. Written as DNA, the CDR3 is TGTGCCAGCAGCGTAGACCCGGTCTACGAGCAGTACTTC. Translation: CASSVDPVYEQYF.

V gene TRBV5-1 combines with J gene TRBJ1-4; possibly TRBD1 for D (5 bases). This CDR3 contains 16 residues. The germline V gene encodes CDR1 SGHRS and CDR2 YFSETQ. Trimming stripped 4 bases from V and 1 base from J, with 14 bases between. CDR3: CASSPGPGRTNEKLFF. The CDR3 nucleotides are TGCGCCAGCAGCCCGGGGCCCGGGAGAACTAATGAAAAACTGTTTTTT.